The clone carrying this TCR beta chain was counted between two and nine times. This record belongs to a study of patients and donors after allogeneic stem cell transplantation. This CDR3 contains 13 residues. V gave up 2 bases and J gave up 4 bases, with 8 bases separating them. The germline V gene has CDR1 MNHNY and CDR2 SVGAGI (reference sequence). In TCRdb, the RT-PCR reads were re-called with MiXCR into one record per CDR3 protein. The sample carries around 200,000 distinct CDR3 sequences, around 40% recorded once. The V call is TRBV6-6, the J call TRBJ1-2, with D possibly matching TRBD1 (5 bases). Source material: blood, either unsorted or a sorted T cell fraction (not recorded which). The source is a human donor who was either an allogeneic HSCT recipient or a stem cell or donor lymphocyte infusion donor (not recorded which). It is not recorded whose cells these are; they may come from a transplant donor. The CDR3 reads CASSYTGTYGYTF. The CDR3 coding sequence is TGTGCCAGCAGTTACACCGGGACCTATGGCTACACCTTC.